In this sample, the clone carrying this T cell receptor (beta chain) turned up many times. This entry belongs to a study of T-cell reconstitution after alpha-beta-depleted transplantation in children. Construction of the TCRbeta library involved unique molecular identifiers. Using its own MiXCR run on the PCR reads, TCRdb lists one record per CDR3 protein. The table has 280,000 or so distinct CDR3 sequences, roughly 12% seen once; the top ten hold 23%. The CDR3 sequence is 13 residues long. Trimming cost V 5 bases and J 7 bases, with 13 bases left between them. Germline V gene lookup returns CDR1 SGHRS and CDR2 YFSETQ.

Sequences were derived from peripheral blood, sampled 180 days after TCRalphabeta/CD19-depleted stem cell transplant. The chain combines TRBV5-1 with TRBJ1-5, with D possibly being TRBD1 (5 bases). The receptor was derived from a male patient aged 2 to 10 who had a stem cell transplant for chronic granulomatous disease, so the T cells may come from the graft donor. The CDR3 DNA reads TGCGCCAGCAGTCCAGGAGGGGACCAGCCCCAGCATTTT. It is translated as CASSPGGDQPQHF.